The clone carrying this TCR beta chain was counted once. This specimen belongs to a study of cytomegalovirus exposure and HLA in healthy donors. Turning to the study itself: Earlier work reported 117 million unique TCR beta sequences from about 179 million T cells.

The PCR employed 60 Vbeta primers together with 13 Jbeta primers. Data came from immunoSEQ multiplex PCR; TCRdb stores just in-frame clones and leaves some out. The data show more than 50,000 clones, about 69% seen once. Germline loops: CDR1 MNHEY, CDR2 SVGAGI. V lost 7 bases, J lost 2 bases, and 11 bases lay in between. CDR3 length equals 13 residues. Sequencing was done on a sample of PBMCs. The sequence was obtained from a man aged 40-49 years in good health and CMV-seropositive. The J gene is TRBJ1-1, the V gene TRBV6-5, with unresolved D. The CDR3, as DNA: TGTGCCAGCAATGTAAACAGAAACACTGAAGCTTTCTTT. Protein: CASNVNRNTEAFF.